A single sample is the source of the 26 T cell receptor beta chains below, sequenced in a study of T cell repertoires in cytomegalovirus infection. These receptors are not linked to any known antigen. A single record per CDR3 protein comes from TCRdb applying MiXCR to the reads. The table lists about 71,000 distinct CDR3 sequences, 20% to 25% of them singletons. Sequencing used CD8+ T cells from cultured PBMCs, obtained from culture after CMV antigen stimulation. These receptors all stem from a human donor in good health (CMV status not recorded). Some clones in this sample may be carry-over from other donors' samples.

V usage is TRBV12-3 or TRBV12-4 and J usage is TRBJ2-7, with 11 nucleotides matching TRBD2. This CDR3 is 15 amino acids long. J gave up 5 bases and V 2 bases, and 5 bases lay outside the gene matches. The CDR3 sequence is CASSLLAGGDHEQYF. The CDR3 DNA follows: TGTGCCAGCAGTTTACTAGCGGGGGGTGATCACGAGCAGTACTTC.

The CDR3 reads CASSASGGKNIQYF. In DNA form, the CDR3 reads TGTGCCAGCAGCGCTAGCGGCGGGAAAAACATTCAGTACTTC. V and J are TRBV11-1 and TRBJ2-4; 7 bases line up with TRBD2. V gave up 5 bases and J gave up 4 bases; unmatched junction bases: 5. There are 14 residues in the CDR3. Germline CDR1 reads SGHAT; CDR2 reads FQDESV (reference sequence).

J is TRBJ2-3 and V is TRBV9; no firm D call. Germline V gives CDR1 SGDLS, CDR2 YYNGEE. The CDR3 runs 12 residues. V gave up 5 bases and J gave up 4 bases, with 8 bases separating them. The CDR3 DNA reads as TGTGCCAGCAGGGGGAATGCAGATACGCAGTATTTT. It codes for CASRGNADTQYF.

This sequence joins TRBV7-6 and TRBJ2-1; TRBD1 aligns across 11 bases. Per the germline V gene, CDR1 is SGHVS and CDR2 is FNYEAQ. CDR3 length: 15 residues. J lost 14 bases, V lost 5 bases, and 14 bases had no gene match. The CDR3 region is CASSPYGQGAPLEFF. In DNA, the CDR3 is TGTGCCAGCAGCCCCTATGGACAGGGGGCCCCCCTTGAGTTCTTC.

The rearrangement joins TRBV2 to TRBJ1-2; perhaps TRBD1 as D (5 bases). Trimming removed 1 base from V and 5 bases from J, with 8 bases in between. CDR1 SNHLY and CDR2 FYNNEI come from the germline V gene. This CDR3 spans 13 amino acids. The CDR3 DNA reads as TGTGCCAGCAGTGAAGGCAGGGTTTATGGCTACACCTTC. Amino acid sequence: CASSEGRVYGYTF. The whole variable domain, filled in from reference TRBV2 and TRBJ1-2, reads EPEVTQTPSHQVTQMGQEVILRCVPISNHLYFYWYRQILGQKVEFLVSFYNNEISEKSEIFDDQFSVERPDGSNFTLKIRSTKLEDSAMYFCASSEGRVYGYTFGSGTRLTVV.

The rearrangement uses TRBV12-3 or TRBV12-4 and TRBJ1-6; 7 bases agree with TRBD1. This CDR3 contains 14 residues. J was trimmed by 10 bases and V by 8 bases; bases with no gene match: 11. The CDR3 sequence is CASSHGGGWSPLHF. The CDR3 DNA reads TGTGCCAGCTCCCACGGAGGGGGCTGGTCACCCCTCCACTTT.

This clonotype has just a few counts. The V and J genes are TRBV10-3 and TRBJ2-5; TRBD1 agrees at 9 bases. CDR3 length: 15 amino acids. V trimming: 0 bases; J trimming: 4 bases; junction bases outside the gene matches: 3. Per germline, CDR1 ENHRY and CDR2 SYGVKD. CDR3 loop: CAISESGQGLETQYF. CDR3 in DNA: TGTGCCATCAGTGAGTCGGGACAGGGTTTAGAGACCCAGTACTTC.

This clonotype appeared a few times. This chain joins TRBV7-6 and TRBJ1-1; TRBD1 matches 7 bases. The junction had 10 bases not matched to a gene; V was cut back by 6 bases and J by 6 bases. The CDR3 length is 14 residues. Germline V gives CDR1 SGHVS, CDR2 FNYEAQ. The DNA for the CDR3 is TGTGCCAGCAGTGCGGAGGGGGCGCCCCCTGAAGCTTTCTTT. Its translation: CASSAEGAPPEAFF.

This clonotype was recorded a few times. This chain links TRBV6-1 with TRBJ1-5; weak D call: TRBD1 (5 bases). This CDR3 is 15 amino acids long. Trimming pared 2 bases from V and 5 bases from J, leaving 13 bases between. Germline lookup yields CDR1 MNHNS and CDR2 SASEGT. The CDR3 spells CASSESLRGDQPQHF. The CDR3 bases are TGTGCCAGCAGTGAATCCCTAAGGGGCGATCAGCCCCAGCATTTT.

CDR3 nucleotides: TGTGCCAGCAGCTCCCCCGGCCGGGGGGTGGGCTACGAGCAGTACTTC. Translated: CASSSPGRGVGYEQYF. The rearrangement uses TRBV7-2 and TRBJ2-7; 7 bases align to TRBD2. V shed 4 bases and J 3 bases; nucleotides not matched to a gene: 12. Germline V CDR1 and CDR2: SGHTA, FQGNSA. The CDR3 contains 16 residues.

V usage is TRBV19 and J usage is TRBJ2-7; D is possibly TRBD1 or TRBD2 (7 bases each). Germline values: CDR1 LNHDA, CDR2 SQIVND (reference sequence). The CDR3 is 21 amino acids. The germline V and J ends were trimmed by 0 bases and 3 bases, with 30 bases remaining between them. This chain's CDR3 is CASSIDLPGQSNPKRGYEQYF. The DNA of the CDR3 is TGTGCCAGTAGTATAGACCTGCCGGGACAGTCGAACCCAAAGCGGGGCTACGAGCAGTACTTC.

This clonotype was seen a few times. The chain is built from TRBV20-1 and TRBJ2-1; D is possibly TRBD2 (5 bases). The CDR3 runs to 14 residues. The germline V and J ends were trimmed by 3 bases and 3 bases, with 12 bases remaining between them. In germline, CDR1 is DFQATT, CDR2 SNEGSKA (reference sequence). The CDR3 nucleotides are TGCAGTGCTAGTCGGGGAACCGGCTACAATGAGCAGTTCTTC. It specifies CSASRGTGYNEQFF.

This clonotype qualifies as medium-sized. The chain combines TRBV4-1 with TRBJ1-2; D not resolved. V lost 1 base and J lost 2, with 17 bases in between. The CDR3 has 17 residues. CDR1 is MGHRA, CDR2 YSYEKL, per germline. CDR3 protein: CASSQGGSPNNNYGYTF. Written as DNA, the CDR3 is TGCGCCAGCAGCCAAGGAGGGTCTCCGAACAACAACTATGGCTACACCTTC.

CDR3 nucleotide sequence: TGTGCCAGCACCACCCGCCCCGGCAGTCGATACGAGCAGTACTTC. It is translated as CASTTRPGSRYEQYF. This sequence joins TRBV7-8 and TRBJ2-7; no clear D. The germline CDR1 and CDR2 sequences are SGHVS and FQNEAQ. V was shortened by 7 bases and J by 4 bases, with 20 bases between the two germline ends. This CDR3 is built from 15 residues.

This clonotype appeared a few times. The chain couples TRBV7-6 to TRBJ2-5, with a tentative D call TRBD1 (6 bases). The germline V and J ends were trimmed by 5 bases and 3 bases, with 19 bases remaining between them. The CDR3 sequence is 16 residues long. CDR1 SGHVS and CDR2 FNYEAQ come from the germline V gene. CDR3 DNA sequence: TGTGCCAGCAGCCAAGTATTCCTAGGACAGAAAGAGACCCAGTACTTC. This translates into CASSQVFLGQKETQYF.

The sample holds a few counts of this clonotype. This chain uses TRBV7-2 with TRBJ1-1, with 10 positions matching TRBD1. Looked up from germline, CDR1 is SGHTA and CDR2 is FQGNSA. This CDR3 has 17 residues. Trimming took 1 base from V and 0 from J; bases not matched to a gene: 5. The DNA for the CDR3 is TGTGCCAGCAGCTTAGTCGGGGGACAGGGGATGAACACTGAAGCTTTCTTT. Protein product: CASSLVGGQGMNTEAFF.

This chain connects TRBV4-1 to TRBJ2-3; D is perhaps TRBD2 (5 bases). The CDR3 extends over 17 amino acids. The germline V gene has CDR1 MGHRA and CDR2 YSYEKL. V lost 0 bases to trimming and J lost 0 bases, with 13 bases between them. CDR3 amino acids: CASSQDDGLPSTDTQYF. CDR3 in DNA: TGCGCCAGCAGCCAAGATGATGGACTTCCTAGCACAGATACGCAGTATTTT.

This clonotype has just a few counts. CDR3 protein: CASSPGTVGSEQFF. The CDR3 DNA is TGTGCCAGCAGCCCCGGGACAGTAGGCTCTGAGCAGTTCTTC. This chain uses TRBV7-6 with TRBJ2-1; TRBD1 agrees at 7 bases. With V trimmed by 5 bases and J by 9 bases, 10 bases remained unmatched. Germline loops: CDR1 SGHVS, CDR2 FNYEAQ. The CDR3 is made up of 14 amino acids.

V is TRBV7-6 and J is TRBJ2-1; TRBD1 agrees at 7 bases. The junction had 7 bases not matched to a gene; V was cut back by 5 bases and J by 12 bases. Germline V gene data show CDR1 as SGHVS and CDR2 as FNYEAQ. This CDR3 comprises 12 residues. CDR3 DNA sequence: TGTGCCAGCAGCCCAGCAGGGGACAGGCAGTTCTTC. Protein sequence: CASSPAGDRQFF.

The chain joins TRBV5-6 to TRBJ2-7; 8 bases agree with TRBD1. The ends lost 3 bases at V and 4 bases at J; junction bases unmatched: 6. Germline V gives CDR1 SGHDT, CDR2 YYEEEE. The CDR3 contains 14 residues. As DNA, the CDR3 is TGTGCCAGCAGCTCTCAGGGGGCAAGGTACGAGCAGTACTTC. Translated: CASSSQGARYEQYF.

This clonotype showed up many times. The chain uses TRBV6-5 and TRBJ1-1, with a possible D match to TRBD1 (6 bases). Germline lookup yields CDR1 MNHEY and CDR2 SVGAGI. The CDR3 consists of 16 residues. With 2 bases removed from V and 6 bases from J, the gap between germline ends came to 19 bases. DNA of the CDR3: TGTGCCAGCAGTTACGACAGGCCGGGGGTTGAGGCTGAAGCTTTCTTT. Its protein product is CASSYDRPGVEAEAFF.

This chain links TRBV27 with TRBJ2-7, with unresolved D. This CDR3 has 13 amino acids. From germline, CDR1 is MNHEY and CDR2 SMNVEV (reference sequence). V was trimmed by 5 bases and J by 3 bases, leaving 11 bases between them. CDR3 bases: TGTGCCAGCAGTAAGAACCTGATCTACGAGCAGTACTTC. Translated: CASSKNLIYEQYF.

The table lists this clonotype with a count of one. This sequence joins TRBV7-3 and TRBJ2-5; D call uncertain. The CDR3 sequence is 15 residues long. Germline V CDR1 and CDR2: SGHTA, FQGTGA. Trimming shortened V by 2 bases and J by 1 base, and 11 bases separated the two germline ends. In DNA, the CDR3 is TGTGCCAGCAGCTTAGGCGTTCGTACCCAAGAGACCCAGTACTTC. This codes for CASSLGVRTQETQYF.

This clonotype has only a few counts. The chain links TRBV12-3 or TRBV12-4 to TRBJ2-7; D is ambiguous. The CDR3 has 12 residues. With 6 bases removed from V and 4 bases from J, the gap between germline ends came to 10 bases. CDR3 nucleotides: TGTGCCAGCAGCAGTAACGGATACGAGCAGTACTTC. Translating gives CASSSNGYEQYF.

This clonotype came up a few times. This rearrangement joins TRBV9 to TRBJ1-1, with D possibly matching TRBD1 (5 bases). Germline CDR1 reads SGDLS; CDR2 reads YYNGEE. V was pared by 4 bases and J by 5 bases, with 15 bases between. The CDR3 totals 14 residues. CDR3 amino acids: CASSLTLEGTEAFF. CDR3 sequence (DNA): TGTGCCAGCAGCTTGACCCTGGAGGGGACTGAAGCTTTCTTT.

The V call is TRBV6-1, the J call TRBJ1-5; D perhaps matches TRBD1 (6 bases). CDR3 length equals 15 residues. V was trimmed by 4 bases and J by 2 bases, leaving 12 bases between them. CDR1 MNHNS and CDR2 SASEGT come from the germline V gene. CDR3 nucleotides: TGTGCCAGCAGTGGAAAGGGACACCGCAATCAGCCCCAGCATTTT. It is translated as CASSGKGHRNQPQHF.